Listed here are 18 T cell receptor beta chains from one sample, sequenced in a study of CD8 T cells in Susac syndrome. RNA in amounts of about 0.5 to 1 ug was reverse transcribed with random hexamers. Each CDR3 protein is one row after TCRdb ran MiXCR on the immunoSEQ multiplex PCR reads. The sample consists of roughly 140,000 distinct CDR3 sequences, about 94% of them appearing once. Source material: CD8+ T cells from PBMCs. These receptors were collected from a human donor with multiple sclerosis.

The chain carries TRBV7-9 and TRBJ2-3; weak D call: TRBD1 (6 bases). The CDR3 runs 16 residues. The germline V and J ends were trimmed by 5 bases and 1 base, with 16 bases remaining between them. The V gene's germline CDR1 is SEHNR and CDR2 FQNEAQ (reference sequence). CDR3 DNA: TGTGCCAGCAGCGAGCCAGGGGTTTTTGGCACAGATACGCAGTATTTT. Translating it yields CASSEPGVFGTDTQYF.

CDR3 DNA sequence: TGTGCCACCAGCAGAGATAGGTCAGATACGCAGTATTTT. Its translation: CATSRDRSDTQYF. This rearrangement joins TRBV15 to TRBJ2-3, with D unclear. This CDR3 spans 13 amino acids. Germline V gene data show CDR1 as LNHNV and CDR2 as YYDKDF (reference sequence). Trimming pared 0 bases from V and 4 bases from J, leaving 5 bases between.

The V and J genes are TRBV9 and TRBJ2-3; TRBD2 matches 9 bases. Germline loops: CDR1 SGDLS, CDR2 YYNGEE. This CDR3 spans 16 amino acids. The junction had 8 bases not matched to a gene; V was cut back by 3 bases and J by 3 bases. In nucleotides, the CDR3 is TGTGCCAGCAGCGCCAGCAGCGGGGGGAGAACAGATACGCAGTATTTT. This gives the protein CASSASSGGRTDTQYF.

The CDR3 sequence: CASSLGGSGSSYNEQFF. CDR3 nucleotide sequence: TGTGCCAGCAGTTTAGGGGGGAGCGGGTCCTCCTACAATGAGCAGTTCTTC. The rearrangement uses TRBV28 and TRBJ2-1; D possibly corresponds to TRBD2 (6 bases). CDR1 is MDHEN and CDR2 is SYDVKM in the germline V gene. The CDR3 runs to 17 residues. V lost 2 bases, J lost 0 bases, and 14 bases lay in between. Supplemented by reference TRBV28 and TRBJ2-1, the full variable domain reads DVKVTQSSRYLVKRTGEKVFLECVQDMDHENMFWYRQDPGLGLRLIYFSYDVKMKEKGDIPEGYSVSREKKERFSLILESASTNQTSMYLCASSLGGSGSSYNEQFFGPGTRLTVL.

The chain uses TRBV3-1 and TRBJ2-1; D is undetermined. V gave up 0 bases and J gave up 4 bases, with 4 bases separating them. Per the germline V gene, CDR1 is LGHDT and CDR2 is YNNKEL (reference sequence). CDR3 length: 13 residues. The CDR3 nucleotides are TGTGCCAGCAGCCAAGAACTATACAATGAGCAGTTCTTC. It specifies CASSQELYNEQFF.

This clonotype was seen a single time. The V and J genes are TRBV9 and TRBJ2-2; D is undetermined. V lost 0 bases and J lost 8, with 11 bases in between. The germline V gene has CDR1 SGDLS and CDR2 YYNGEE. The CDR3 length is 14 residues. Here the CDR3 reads CASSVDHKGGELFF. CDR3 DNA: TGTGCCAGCAGCGTAGACCACAAGGGAGGGGAGCTGTTTTTT.

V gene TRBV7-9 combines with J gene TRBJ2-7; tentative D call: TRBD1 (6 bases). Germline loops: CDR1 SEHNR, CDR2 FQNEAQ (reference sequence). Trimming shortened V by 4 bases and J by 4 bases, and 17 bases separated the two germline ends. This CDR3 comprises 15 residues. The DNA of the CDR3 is TGTGCCAGCAGCTCGGCAGGGGCCGTGTGGTACGAGCAGTACTTC. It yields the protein CASSSAGAVWYEQYF.

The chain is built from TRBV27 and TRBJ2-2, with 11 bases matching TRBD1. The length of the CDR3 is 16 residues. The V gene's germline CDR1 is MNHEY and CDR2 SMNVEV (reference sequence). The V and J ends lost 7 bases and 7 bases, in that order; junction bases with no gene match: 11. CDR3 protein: CASTGQGEDGGGELFF. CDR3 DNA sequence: TGTGCCAGCACGGGACAGGGGGAGGATGGAGGCGGGGAGCTGTTTTTT.

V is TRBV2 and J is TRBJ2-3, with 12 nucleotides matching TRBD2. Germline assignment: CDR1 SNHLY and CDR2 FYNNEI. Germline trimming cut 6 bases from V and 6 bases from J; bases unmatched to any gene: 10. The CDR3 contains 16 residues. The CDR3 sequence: CASSIQTSGGPDTQYF. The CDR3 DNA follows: TGTGCCAGCAGCATTCAGACTAGCGGGGGACCCGATACGCAGTATTTT.

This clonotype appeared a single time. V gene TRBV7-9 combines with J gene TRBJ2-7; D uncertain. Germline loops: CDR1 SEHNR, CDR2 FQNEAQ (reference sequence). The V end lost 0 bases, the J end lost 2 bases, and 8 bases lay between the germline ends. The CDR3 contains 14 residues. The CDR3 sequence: CASSLAGLAYEQYF. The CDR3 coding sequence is TGTGCCAGCAGCTTAGCCGGGCTAGCCTACGAGCAGTACTTC.

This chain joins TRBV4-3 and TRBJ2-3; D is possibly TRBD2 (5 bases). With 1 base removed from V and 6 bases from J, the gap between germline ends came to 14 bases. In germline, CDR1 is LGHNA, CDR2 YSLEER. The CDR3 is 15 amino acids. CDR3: CASSQALAMTDTQYF. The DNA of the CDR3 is TGCGCCAGCAGCCAAGCGTTAGCGATGACGGATACGCAGTATTTT.

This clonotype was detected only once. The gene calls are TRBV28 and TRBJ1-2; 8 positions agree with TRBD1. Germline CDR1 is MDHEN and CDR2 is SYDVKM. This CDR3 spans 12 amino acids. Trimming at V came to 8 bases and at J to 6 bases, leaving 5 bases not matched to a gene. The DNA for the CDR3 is TGTGCCAGCGGGTCCAGGGGGCATGGCTACACCTTC. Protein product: CASGSRGHGYTF.

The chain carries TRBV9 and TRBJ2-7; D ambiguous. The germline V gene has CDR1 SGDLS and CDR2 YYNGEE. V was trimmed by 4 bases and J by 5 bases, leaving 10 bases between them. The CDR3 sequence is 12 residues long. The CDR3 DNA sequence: TGTGCCAGCAGCATTTCCGTCCACGAGCAGTACTTC. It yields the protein CASSISVHEQYF.

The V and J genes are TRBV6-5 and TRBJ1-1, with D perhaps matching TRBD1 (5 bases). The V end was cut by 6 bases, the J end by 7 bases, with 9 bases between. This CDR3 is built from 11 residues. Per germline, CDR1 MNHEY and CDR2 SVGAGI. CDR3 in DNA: TGTGCCAGCAGGGAGGGGAATGAAGCTTTCTTT. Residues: CASREGNEAFF.

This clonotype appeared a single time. In DNA form, the CDR3 reads TGTGCCAGCAGCCACCGACCGGCCCAGGGCATTCAGTACTTC. It specifies CASSHRPAQGIQYF. The V gene is TRBV3-1, the J gene TRBJ2-4, with a weak D call TRBD1 (5 bases). V was pared by 3 bases and J by 9 bases, with 15 bases between. The CDR3 has 14 residues. Germline V gene sequence: CDR1 LGHDT, CDR2 YNNKEL (reference sequence). The variable domain in full, with the rest retrieved from reference TRBV3-1 and TRBJ2-4, is DTAVSQTPKYLVTQMGNDKSIKCEQNLGHDTMYWYKQDSKKFLKIMFSYNNKELIINETVPNRFSPKSPDKAHLNLHINSLELGDSAVYFCASSHRPAQGIQYFGAGTRLSVL.

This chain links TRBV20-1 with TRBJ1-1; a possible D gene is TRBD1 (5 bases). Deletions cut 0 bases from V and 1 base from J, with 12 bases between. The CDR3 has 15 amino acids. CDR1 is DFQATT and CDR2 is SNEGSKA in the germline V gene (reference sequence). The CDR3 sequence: CSARDLARANTEAFF. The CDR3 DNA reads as TGCAGTGCTAGAGATTTGGCCAGGGCGAACACTGAAGCTTTCTTT.

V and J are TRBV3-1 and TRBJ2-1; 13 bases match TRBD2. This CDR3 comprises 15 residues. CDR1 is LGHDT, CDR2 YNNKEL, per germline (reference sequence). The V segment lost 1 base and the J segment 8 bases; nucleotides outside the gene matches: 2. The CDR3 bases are TGTGCCAGCAGCCAAGGGACTAGCGGGGGCGATGAGCAGTTCTTC. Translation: CASSQGTSGGDEQFF.

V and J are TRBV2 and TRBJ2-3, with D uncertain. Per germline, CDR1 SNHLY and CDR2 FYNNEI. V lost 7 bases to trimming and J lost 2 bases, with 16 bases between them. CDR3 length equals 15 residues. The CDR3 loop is CASKGSTGDTDTQYF. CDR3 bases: TGTGCCAGCAAAGGATCGACCGGAGACACAGATACGCAGTATTTT.